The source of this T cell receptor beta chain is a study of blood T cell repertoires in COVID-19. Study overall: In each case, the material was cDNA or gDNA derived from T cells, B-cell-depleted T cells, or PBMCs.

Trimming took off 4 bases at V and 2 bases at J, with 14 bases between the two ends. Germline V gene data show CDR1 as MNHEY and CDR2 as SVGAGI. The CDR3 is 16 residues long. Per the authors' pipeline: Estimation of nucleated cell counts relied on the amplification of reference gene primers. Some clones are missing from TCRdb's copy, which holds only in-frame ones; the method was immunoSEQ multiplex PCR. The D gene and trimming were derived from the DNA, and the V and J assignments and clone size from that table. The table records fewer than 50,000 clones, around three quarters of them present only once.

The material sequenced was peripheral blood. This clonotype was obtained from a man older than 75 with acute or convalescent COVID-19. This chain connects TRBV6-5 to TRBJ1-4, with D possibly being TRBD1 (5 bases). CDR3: CASSFPRRVTNEKLFF. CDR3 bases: TGTGCCAGCAGTTTCCCCCGCAGGGTGACTAATGAAAAACTGTTTTTT.